The 18 T cell receptor beta chains listed next were all sequenced from one sample in a study of identical twins. TCRdb re-called the 5' RACE reads through MiXCR, storing one row per CDR3 protein. The data hold 1,800,000 or so distinct CDR3 sequences, with around a third observed a single time. The sample comprised cord blood. These receptor sequences come from a newborn girl in good health.

This clonotype came up many times. This sequence joins TRBV12-3 or TRBV12-4 and TRBJ1-2; TRBD1 might be the D (5 bases). The V end lost 8 bases, the J end lost 2 bases, and 6 bases lay between the germline ends. The CDR3 spans 11 residues. This chain's CDR3 is CASGQNYGYTF. The CDR3 DNA sequence: TGTGCCAGCGGACAAAACTATGGCTACACCTTC.

V and J are TRBV2 and TRBJ1-2; 8 bases align to TRBD1. Germline loops: CDR1 SNHLY, CDR2 FYNNEI. V was pared by 6 bases and J by 8 bases, with 14 bases of the junction left unmatched. This CDR3 is built from 15 residues. The chain's CDR3 is CASRYSGTGMRGYTF. The CDR3 nucleotides read TGTGCCAGCAGGTACTCCGGGACAGGAATGAGAGGCTACACCTTC.

The chain recombines TRBV5-1 with TRBJ2-3; 11 nucleotides agree with TRBD2. V trimming: 0 bases; J trimming: 6 bases; junction bases outside the gene matches: 9. Germline assignment: CDR1 SGHRS and CDR2 YFSETQ. The CDR3 totals 17 residues. The CDR3 reads CASSLGNLAGGRDTQYF. CDR3 in DNA: TGCGCCAGCAGCTTGGGCAATCTAGCGGGGGGTCGCGATACGCAGTATTTT.

V and J are TRBV20-1 and TRBJ1-6; 7 bases agree with TRBD1. This CDR3 has 14 residues. Trimming removed 5 bases from V and 10 bases from J; junction bases left unmatched: 11. Germline assignment: CDR1 DFQATT and CDR2 SNEGSKA (reference sequence). The CDR3 coding sequence is TGCAGTGCTCAACCACGGGACAGTTTCTCACCCCTCCACTTT. This translates into CSAQPRDSFSPLHF.

The chain uses TRBV6-1 and TRBJ1-2; 8 bases are shared with TRBD1. Germline V gives CDR1 MNHNS, CDR2 SASEGT. The V gene end was trimmed by 4 bases and the J gene end by 5 bases; junction bases not matched to a gene: 9. The CDR3 loop spans 15 amino acids. The CDR3 protein is CASSVYQGASYGYTF. CDR3 in DNA: TGTGCCAGCAGTGTTTACCAGGGGGCGTCTTATGGCTACACCTTC.

This clonotype showed up just a few times. The chain combines TRBV20-1 with TRBJ2-7, with D hard to call. This CDR3 is built from 15 residues. Germline values: CDR1 DFQATT, CDR2 SNEGSKA (reference sequence). The CDR3 sequence: CSLSRFVSKGYEQYF. As DNA, the CDR3 is TGCAGCCTCAGCCGGTTTGTCTCGAAGGGTTACGAGCAGTACTTC.

In DNA form, the CDR3 reads TGTGCCAGCAGCCAAGATTCTCTATCCTACGCCGAGCAGTACTTC. This sequence encodes CASSQDSLSYAEQYF. V is TRBV3-1 and J is TRBJ2-7, with D hard to call. V was clipped by 0 bases and J by 6 bases, with 15 bases between them. The length of the CDR3 is 15 residues. Germline CDR1 and CDR2: LGHDT and YNNKEL (reference sequence).

The chain links TRBV12-3 or TRBV12-4 to TRBJ2-5; D might be TRBD2 (6 bases). V dropped 6 bases and J dropped 1 base, with 12 bases sitting between them. The CDR3 is made up of 14 amino acids. The CDR3 loop reads CASRGGLPQETQYF. The CDR3 coding sequence is TGTGCCAGCAGAGGAGGGCTACCCCAAGAGACCCAGTACTTC.

The V gene is TRBV4-1, the J gene TRBJ2-7, with a tentative D call TRBD2 (6 bases). The CDR3 is made up of 17 amino acids. The V gene's germline CDR1 is MGHRA and CDR2 YSYEKL. Trimming left V 2 bases short and J 7 bases short, with 24 bases between. CDR3 loop: CASSQPFSGRVVNEQYF. As DNA, the CDR3 is TGCGCCAGCAGCCAACCCTTTAGCGGCCGGGTCGTCAATGAGCAGTACTTC.

V is TRBV14 and J is TRBJ2-5; TRBD1 or TRBD2 may be the D gene (5 bases each). This CDR3 spans 13 amino acids. Germline assignment: CDR1 SGHDN and CDR2 FVKESK. V lost 4 bases and J lost 11, with 17 bases in between. The DNA of the CDR3 is TGTGCCAGCAGCCTCAACAGGTTTAGGGAGCAGTACTTC. Translating it yields CASSLNRFREQYF.

J is TRBJ1-1 and V is TRBV7-9; D might be TRBD1 (5 bases). The germline V gene encodes CDR1 SEHNR and CDR2 FQNEAQ (reference sequence). V gave up 11 bases and J gave up 1 base, with 11 bases separating them. The length of the CDR3 is 12 residues. In DNA, the CDR3 is TGTGCCGGGGGATTTCCGAACACTGAAGCTTTCTTT. Translating gives CAGGFPNTEAFF. The full variable domain, completed using reference TRBV7-9 and TRBJ1-1, is DTGVSQNPRHKITKRGQNVTFRCDPISEHNRLYWYRQTLGQGPEFLTYFQNEAQLEKSRLLSDRFSAERPKGSFSTLEIQRTEQGDSAMYLCAGGFPNTEAFFGQGTRLTVV.

The chain employs TRBV24-1 and TRBJ2-1, with D unclear. Trimming removed 3 bases from V and 8 bases from J, with 7 bases in between. The CDR3 is 12 residues long. Germline CDR1 is KGHDR and CDR2 is SFDVKD. CDR3 loop: CATSDPPHEQFF. Here the CDR3 DNA reads TGTGCCACCAGTGATCCCCCTCATGAGCAGTTCTTC.

The V call is TRBV4-2, the J call TRBJ1-1, with 7 bases identical to TRBD1. J gave up 0 bases and V 4 bases, and 5 bases lay outside the gene matches. The CDR3 is 15 amino acids. Per the germline V gene, CDR1 is LGHNA and CDR2 is YNFKEQ. In nucleotides, the CDR3 is TGTGCCAGCAGCCGGACAGGAGGGGTGAACACTGAAGCTTTCTTT. It yields the protein CASSRTGGVNTEAFF.

V is TRBV25-1 and J is TRBJ2-7, with TRBD1 matching over 10 bases. With V trimmed by 3 bases and J by 5 bases, 1 base remained unmatched. Germline CDR1 and CDR2: MGHDK and SYGVNS. The CDR3 length is 13 residues. Here the CDR3 reads CASSEGTGDEQYF. The CDR3 region has the DNA TGTGCCAGCAGTGAGGGGACAGGGGACGAGCAGTACTTC.

In its sample, this clonotype was seen once. The chain combines TRBV19 with TRBJ2-2, with D possibly matching TRBD2 (5 bases). Germline CDR1 is LNHDA and CDR2 is SQIVND (reference sequence). The V gene lost 4 bases and the J gene lost 5 bases, with 8 bases spanning the gap. The CDR3 has 13 amino acids. Here the CDR3 reads CASSRGVTGELFF. DNA of the CDR3: TGTGCCAGTAGTAGGGGAGTTACCGGGGAGCTGTTTTTT. Full variable domain (rest looked up from reference TRBV19 and TRBJ2-2): DGGITQSPKYLFRKEGQNVTLSCEQNLNHDAMYWYRQDPGQGLRLIYYSQIVNDFQKGDIAEGYSVSREKKESFPLTVTSAQKNPTAFYLCASSRGVTGELFFGEGSRLTVL.

This clonotype was picked up a small number of times. The chain has TRBV20-1 and TRBJ1-5, with 8 bases matching TRBD1. V lost 3 bases to trimming and J lost 6 bases; unmatched junction nucleotides: 7. This CDR3 is built from 14 residues. Germline-derived CDR1 and CDR2 are DFQATT and SNEGSKA (reference sequence). The CDR3 nucleotides are TGCAGTGCTAGGGGGGACAGGATCTTTCAGCCCCAGCATTTT. Protein product: CSARGDRIFQPQHF.

This chain uses TRBV20-1 with TRBJ1-2, with 9 nucleotides matching TRBD1. V shed 6 bases and J 2 bases; nucleotides not matched to a gene: 7. Germline-derived CDR1 and CDR2 are DFQATT and SNEGSKA (reference sequence). This CDR3 comprises 14 residues. The CDR3 DNA follows: TGCAGTGCCAACTACAGGGGGCGGAACTATGGCTACACCTTC. Translation: CSANYRGRNYGYTF.

This chain joins TRBV10-3 and TRBJ2-3; D not certain. The ends were cut back, 6 bases at V and 5 bases at J, with 12 bases in the middle. The germline V gene encodes CDR1 ENHRY and CDR2 SYGVKD. CDR3 length equals 13 residues. The CDR3 DNA follows: TGTGCCATCAGGGAGCATGGTCAAGATACGCAGTATTTT. Encoded protein: CAIREHGQDTQYF.